The clone carrying this TCR beta chain was observed once. Its antigen is not known. This specimen belongs to a study of shared clonotypes between healthy human individuals. Assay: immunoSEQ multiplex PCR; the TCRdb copy retains only in-frame clones and omits some. The sample lists about 2.3 million clones; more than 85% were seen once. General study points: When compared with the clonotypes that were shared by all four sorted-subset donors, the non-shared clonotypes turned out to have lower generation probabilities. Sharing across a few donors was seen in roughly 5% of naive CD4 clonotypes.

The study drew all its donors from Caucasian adults living in Nashville, Tennessee. CD45RA-negative memory and CD45RA+ naive subsets were split from the CD4+ cells. Germline assignment: CDR1 SGHRS and CDR2 YFSETQ. The CDR3 totals 15 residues. Trimming took 6 bases from V and 4 from J, leaving 18 bases between them. The receptor's source is a man aged 18-30 years in good health. Some clones in this sample may be carry-over from other donors' samples. The chain uses TRBV5-1 and TRBJ2-3, with a tentative D call TRBD2 (5 bases). The sequencing input was naive CD4+ T cells from PBMCs. Subset here: CD45RA+ positively selected. CDR3 residues: CASKFYGKQADTQYF. The DNA of the CDR3 is TGCGCCAGCAAATTCTACGGGAAGCAGGCAGATACGCAGTATTTT.